This is a list of T cell receptor beta chains from one sample in a study of response to subunit inactivated influenza vaccine. In TCRdb, the RT-PCR reads were re-called with MiXCR into one record per CDR3 protein. The sample shows about 540,000 distinct CDR3 sequences, roughly 25% of them seen only once. A further study also used this sample, focusing on T cells expressing NK-cell markers.

The sequences come from CD4+ T cells sorted from PBMCs, collected 12 days after vaccination. Source of these receptors: a man aged 50 to 60 who received an inactivated influenza vaccine. The CDR3 runs from the conserved cysteine through the conserved F or W. The D gene is left open where the match is weak. Expanded clones get a size class; other rows say once, few or many, or leave the size out.

d_call	v_call	j_call	clone_size	cdr3_nt	cdr3_aa
TRBD2	TRBV2	TRBJ2-3	many	TGTGCCAGCAGTGGGGCTAGCGGGAGATTCACAGATACGCAGTATTTT	CASSGASGRFTDTQYF
.	TRBV7-9	TRBJ2-5	few	TGTGCCAGCAGCTTAGCTGTCAGTCAAAAAGAGACCCAGTACTTC	CASSLAVSQKETQYF
TRBD1	TRBV29-1	TRBJ2-7	many	TGCAGCGTAGGACAGGTCTACGAGCAGTACTTC	CSVGQVYEQYF
TRBD2	TRBV12-3/TRBV12-4	TRBJ2-3	.	TGTGCCAGCAGCCGGACTAGCGGGCACACAGATACGCAGTATTTT	CASSRTSGHTDTQYF
.	TRBV5-6	TRBJ2-5	.	TGTGCCAGCAGCACACGGCCGCAAGAGACCCAGTACTTC	CASSTRPQETQYF
.	TRBV12-3/TRBV12-4	TRBJ1-3	few	TGTGCCAGCAGTGACTCAGGGATTCTCTCTGGAAACACCATATATTTT	CASSDSGILSGNTIYF
TRBD2	TRBV12-3/TRBV12-4	TRBJ2-1	.	TGTGCCAGCAGTTTAGCGGGACTAGGACGCAATGAGCAGTTCTTC	CASSLAGLGRNEQFF
.	TRBV7-9	TRBJ2-3	.	TGTGCCAGCAGTCGGGATGCAGATACGCAGTATTTT	CASSRDADTQYF
.	TRBV12-3/TRBV12-4	TRBJ2-3	.	TGTGCCAGCAGTCCAGGGGAGATCGTAAGGCATGCAGATACGCAGTATTTT	CASSPGEIVRHADTQYF
TRBD1	TRBV28	TRBJ2-7	.	TGTGCCAGCAGACCAAGACAGGGTTGGTCCTACGAGCAGTACTTC	CASRPRQGWSYEQYF
.	TRBV10-3	TRBJ2-7	few	TGTGCCATCAGTGACAGCAGCTCCTACGAGCAGTACTTC	CAISDSSSYEQYF
.	TRBV4-3	TRBJ2-3	few	TGCGCCAGCAGCCGGGAGAGGACTAAGAACACAGATACGCAGTATTTT	CASSRERTKNTDTQYF
.	TRBV6-5	TRBJ2-5	.	TGTGCCAGCAGTTACTCGGACCAAGAGACCCAGTACTTC	CASSYSDQETQYF
.	TRBV7-2	TRBJ2-3	.	TGTGCCAGCAGCGAGCCAAGGGGGGAAGGAGATACGCAGTATTTT	CASSEPRGEGDTQYF
.	TRBV3-1	TRBJ2-7	many	TGTGCCAGCAGCCAACCGACTAGGTCGAGGGAGCAGTACTTC	CASSQPTRSREQYF
TRBD1	TRBV10-3	TRBJ1-2	.	TGTGCCATTCAGGGGGGACAGGACTATGGCTACACCTTC	CAIQGGQDYGYTF
.	TRBV30	TRBJ2-2	few	TGTGCCTGGAGCCCCCAGATTAGCGGGGAGCTGTTTTTT	CAWSPQISGELFF
.	TRBV4-3	TRBJ1-1	.	TGCGCCAGCAGCCAAGATCTCGCGGGGGCGCGGACTGAAGCTTTCTTT	CASSQDLAGARTEAFF
.	TRBV18	TRBJ2-1	.	TGTGCCAGCTCACCGTCCGTCGGTGAGCAGTTCTTC	CASSPSVGEQFF
.	TRBV2	TRBJ2-7	.	TGTGCCAGCAAGGACAGATTCCCATCCTCCGAGCAGTACTTC	CASKDRFPSSEQYF
.	TRBV9	TRBJ2-5	.	TGTGCCAGCAGCGTAGGGGACACACAAGAGACCCAGTACTTC	CASSVGDTQETQYF
.	TRBV7-2	TRBJ1-4	few	TGTGCCAGCAGCCCGACGTACCAGGGGGAAAAACTGTTTTTT	CASSPTYQGEKLFF
.	TRBV28	TRBJ2-1	once	TGTGCCAGCATCCACGGCACCTCCTACAATGAGCAGTTCTTC	CASIHGTSYNEQFF
.	TRBV28	TRBJ1-6	.	TGTGCCAGCAGTTTATATGGGATAGAATCCCTCCACTTT	CASSLYGIESLHF
.	TRBV28	TRBJ1-3	few	TGTGCCAGCAGTTCCACAGGGTTTGGAAACACCATATATTTT	CASSSTGFGNTIYF
.	TRBV7-2	TRBJ2-7	few	TGTGCCAGCAGCTTAGTAGGGACCCGATCCTACGAGCAGTACTTC	CASSLVGTRSYEQYF
TRBD2	TRBV9	TRBJ2-4	.	TGTGCCAGCAGCCCAGACCGGGGGGAGGGCGGGAACATTCAGTACTTC	CASSPDRGEGGNIQYF
.	TRBV7-8	TRBJ2-2	.	TGTGCCAGCACCCAGGGTGGGAGAGGAACCGGGGAGCTGTTTTTT	CASTQGGRGTGELFF
.	TRBV4-1	TRBJ2-7	few	TGCGCCAGCAGCCAACAACAGGGTTTCGAGCAGTACTTC	CASSQQQGFEQYF
.	TRBV6-1	TRBJ1-1	.	TGTGCCAGCCGACAGGCGACGAACACTGAAGCTTTCTTT	CASRQATNTEAFF
TRBD2	TRBV19	TRBJ2-3	few	TGTGCCAGTACACTAGCGGGGGTCACAGATACGCAGTATTTT	CASTLAGVTDTQYF
TRBD2	TRBV15	TRBJ2-3	few	TGTGCCACCAGCAGAGAAGATCCGAGCGGGGGCGAGGAAGATACGCAGTATTTT	CATSREDPSGGEEDTQYF
TRBD1	TRBV7-8	TRBJ2-1	.	TGTGCCAGCAGCTTCGGGACAGGGAGGGGTGAGCAGTTCTTC	CASSFGTGRGEQFF
TRBD2	TRBV20-1	TRBJ2-1	few	TGCAGTGCTAAACTAAGCGGGAGCTCCTACAATGAGCAGTTCTTC	CSAKLSGSSYNEQFF
TRBD1	TRBV11-1	TRBJ1-1	.	TGTGCCAGCAGCTTCGGGACAGGTGGACCGAACACTGAAGCTTTCTTT	CASSFGTGGPNTEAFF
.	TRBV28	TRBJ2-7	.	TGTGCCAGCAGTCCAGACATGATTCAATACTTC	CASSPDMIQYF
.	TRBV6-1	TRBJ2-1	.	TGTGCCAGCAGCTCCGGAGGAGGGGGTTACAATGAGCAGTTCTTC	CASSSGGGGYNEQFF
.	TRBV3-1	TRBJ2-7	few	TGTGCCAGCAGCCAAGATTCGACTTTTCAAGAGCAGTACTTC	CASSQDSTFQEQYF
TRBD1	TRBV5-1	TRBJ2-3	.	TGCGCCAGCAGCTTGGGAAGACAGGGGAGCACAGATACGCAGTATTTT	CASSLGRQGSTDTQYF
TRBD1	TRBV9	TRBJ2-7	.	TGTGCCAGCAGCGTAGGGACAGGGGTTTTCGAGCAGTACTTC	CASSVGTGVFEQYF
.	TRBV5-1	TRBJ2-6	few	TGCGCCAGCAGCTTGGGACTCATCTCTGGGGCCAACGTCCTGACTTTC	CASSLGLISGANVLTF
TRBD2	TRBV12-3/TRBV12-4	TRBJ2-7	.	TGTGCCAGCAGTTTAGTTGTGGCTAGCGGGGCCAACGAGCAGTACTTC	CASSLVVASGANEQYF